A single TCR beta chain is shown here with its context. What it binds is unknown. The data stem from a study of T cell repertoires in cytomegalovirus infection. Study summary: Public TCR beta signatures were indicative of both CMV infection and a matching HLA type. Overall study findings and caveats: HLA-C-restricted CMV clonotypes gave the most frequent clonotype in two of eight donors.

TCRdb reanalysed the reads using MiXCR and keeps one entry per CDR3 protein. Here the sample spans fewer than 200,000 distinct CDR3 sequences, roughly 9.8% being singletons. The germline V and J ends were trimmed by 7 bases and 1 base, with 20 bases remaining between them. The CDR3 spans 16 residues. Germline CDR1 is SGHRS and CDR2 is YFSETQ. This clonotype was sampled from a human donor in good health (CMV status not recorded). Some clones in this sample may be carry-over from other donors' samples. The chain employs TRBV5-1 and TRBJ1-1; tentative D call: TRBD1 (6 bases). The material sequenced was PBMCs. CDR3: CASAVGPGAGNTEAFF. The DNA of the CDR3 is TGCGCCAGCGCAGTCGGTCCGGGGGCTGGGAACACTGAAGCTTTCTTT.